This T cell receptor beta chain originates from a study of OX40 agonist ivuxolimab in advanced cancers. The study's findings and limits: At doses 0.1 to 3.0 mg/kg, CD4+ and CD8+ clones expanded. The average count of expanded clones was higher among CD8+ T cells than among CD4+.

A word on this clone: Its target is not known.

The assay was immunoSEQ multiplex PCR, and TCRdb's table has in-frame clones only and misses some. The sample contains tens of thousands of clones, 70% to 90% of which appear only once. V was shortened by 9 bases and J by 3 bases, with 9 bases between the two germline ends. This CDR3 is built from 12 residues. The germline CDR1 and CDR2 sequences are LNHDA and SQIVND (reference sequence). This chain connects TRBV19 to TRBJ2-1, with D possibly matching TRBD2 (5 bases). The sample was CD4+ or CD8+ T cells sorted from blood, taken in a trial of the OX40 agonist ivuxolimab. The TCR originated in an adult with an advanced solid tumor such as melanoma, head and neck, liver or kidney cancer. The DNA of the CDR3 is TGTGCCAGCGGACGGGACTACAATGAGCAGTTCTTC. Protein sequence: CASGRDYNEQFF.